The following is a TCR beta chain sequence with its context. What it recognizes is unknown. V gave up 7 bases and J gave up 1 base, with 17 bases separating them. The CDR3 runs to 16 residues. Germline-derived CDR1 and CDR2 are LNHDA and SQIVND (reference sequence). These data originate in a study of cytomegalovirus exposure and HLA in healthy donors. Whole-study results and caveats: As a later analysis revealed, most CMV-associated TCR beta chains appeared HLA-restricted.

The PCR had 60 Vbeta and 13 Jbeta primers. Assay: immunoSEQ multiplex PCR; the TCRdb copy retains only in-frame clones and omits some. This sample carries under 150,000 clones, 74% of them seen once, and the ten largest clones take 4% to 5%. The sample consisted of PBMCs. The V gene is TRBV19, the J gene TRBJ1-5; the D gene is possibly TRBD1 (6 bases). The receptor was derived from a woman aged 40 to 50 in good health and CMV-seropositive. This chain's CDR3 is CASKKTGGTSNQPQHF. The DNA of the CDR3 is TGTGCCAGTAAGAAAACGGGGGGCACGAGCAATCAGCCCCAGCATTTT.